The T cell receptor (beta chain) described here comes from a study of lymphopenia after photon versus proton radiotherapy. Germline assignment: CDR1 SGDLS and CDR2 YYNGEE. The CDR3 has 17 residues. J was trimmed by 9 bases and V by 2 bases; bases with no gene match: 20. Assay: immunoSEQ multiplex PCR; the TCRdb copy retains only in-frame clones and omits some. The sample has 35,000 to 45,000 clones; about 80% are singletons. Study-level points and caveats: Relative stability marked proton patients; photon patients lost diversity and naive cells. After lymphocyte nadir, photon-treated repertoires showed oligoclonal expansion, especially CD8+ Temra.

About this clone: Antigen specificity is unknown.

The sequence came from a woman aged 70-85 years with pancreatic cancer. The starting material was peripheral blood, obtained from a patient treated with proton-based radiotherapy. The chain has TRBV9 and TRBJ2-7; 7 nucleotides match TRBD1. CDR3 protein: CASSVDPSGTALNSQYF. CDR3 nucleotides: TGTGCCAGCAGCGTCGACCCGTCCGGGACAGCTTTAAATTCGCAGTACTTC.